What follows are 17 T cell receptor beta chains derived from one specimen sequenced in a study of shared clonotypes between healthy human individuals. Some clones are missing from TCRdb's copy, which holds only in-frame ones; the method was immunoSEQ multiplex PCR. Among roughly 1,100,000 clones listed, about 76% were seen once. The sequenced sample consisted of memory CD4+ T cells sorted from blood. Noted subset: CD45RA-negative fraction. The receptors stem from a man aged 18-30 years in good health.

The chain couples TRBV5-1 to TRBJ2-2, with D tentatively TRBD2 (5 bases). This CDR3 is built from 14 residues. V dropped 5 bases and J dropped 5 bases, with 13 bases sitting between them. Germline V gene sequence: CDR1 SGHRS, CDR2 YFSETQ. The CDR3 sequence: CASSYGLETGELFF. CDR3 bases: TGCGCCAGCAGTTACGGACTGGAAACCGGGGAGCTGTTTTTT.

The V call is TRBV11-3, the J call TRBJ2-7; 11 bases are a match to TRBD1. V dropped 3 bases and J dropped 2; count of bases not matched to a gene: 3. The CDR3 spans 15 residues. Germline assignment: CDR1 SGHNT and CDR2 YENEEA. For the CDR3, the DNA is TGTGCCAGCAGCTTTGGGACAGGGGGGACCTACGAGCAGTACTTC. Protein: CASSFGTGGTYEQYF. Looking up the rest from reference TRBV11-3 and TRBJ2-7 gives the full variable domain: EAGVVQSPRYKIIEKKQPVAFWCNPISGHNTLYWYLQNLGQGPELLIRYENEEAVDDSQLPKDRFSAERLKGVDSTLKIQPAELGDSAVYLCASSFGTGGTYEQYFGPGTRLTVT.

This clone was counted between two and nine times. This chain uses TRBV30 with TRBJ2-5, with D perhaps TRBD1 or TRBD2 (5 bases each). Germline V gene sequence: CDR1 GTSNPN, CDR2 SVGIG (reference sequence). V dropped 1 base and J dropped 2 bases, with 8 bases sitting between them. CDR3 length equals 13 residues. Here the CDR3 reads CAWSGGWQETQYF. DNA of the CDR3: TGTGCCTGGAGTGGGGGGTGGCAAGAGACCCAGTACTTC.

This chain links TRBV6-5 with TRBJ2-5, with 7 bases aligning to TRBD1. This CDR3 has 13 amino acids. Trimming removed 5 bases from V and 5 bases from J; junction bases left unmatched: 5. Germline V CDR1 and CDR2: MNHEY, SVGAGI. The CDR3 DNA sequence: TGTGCCAGCAGTCCCGACAGGGTCGAGACCCAGTACTTC. The encoded protein is CASSPDRVETQYF.

The rearrangement joins TRBV18 to TRBJ2-6, with a possible D match to TRBD1 (5 bases). The CDR3 is 13 amino acids. Looked up from germline, CDR1 is KGHSH and CDR2 is LQKENI. Trimming removed 6 bases from V and 9 bases from J, with 12 bases in between. CDR3 region: CASSGQGNNVLTF. CDR3 nucleotides: TGTGCCAGCTCCGGGCAGGGAAACAACGTCCTGACTTTC.

The chain employs TRBV5-4 and TRBJ2-7; 9 positions agree with TRBD1. J lost 1 base, V lost 5 bases, and 4 bases had no gene match. The V gene's germline CDR1 is SGHNT and CDR2 YYREEE (reference sequence). The length of the CDR3 is 14 residues. For the CDR3, the DNA is TGTGCCAGCAGTCGGGACAGGGCTTCCTACGAGCAGTACTTC. Its protein product is CASSRDRASYEQYF.

This clone has a single count. The V and J genes are TRBV29-1 and TRBJ2-3; D is perhaps TRBD1 (5 bases). The V gene lost 4 bases and the J gene lost 0 bases, with 11 bases spanning the gap. CDR1 SQVTM and CDR2 ANQGSEA come from the germline V gene. The CDR3 is 14 residues long. DNA for the CDR3: TGCAGCGTTGGGCAGGGCACTAGCACAGATACGCAGTATTTT. It translates to CSVGQGTSTDTQYF.

The chain is built from TRBV6-1 and TRBJ1-3; 7 nucleotides line up with TRBD1. V shed 3 bases and J 3 bases; nucleotides not matched to a gene: 5. CDR1 and CDR2 from the germline V gene are MNHNS and SASEGT. There are 15 residues in the CDR3. The CDR3 reads CASSDRRDSGNTIYF. Here the CDR3 DNA reads TGTGCCAGCAGTGATCGCCGGGACAGTGGAAACACCATATATTTT.

The gene calls are TRBV30 and TRBJ1-2; tentative D call: TRBD1 (6 bases). The germline V gene encodes CDR1 GTSNPN and CDR2 SVGIG (reference sequence). CDR3 length equals 13 residues. Trimming stripped 3 bases from V and 2 bases from J, with 10 bases between. CDR3 region: CAWRGALNYGYTF. The CDR3 DNA reads as TGTGCCTGGAGGGGGGCTCTGAACTATGGCTACACCTTC. Looking up the rest from reference TRBV30 and TRBJ1-2 gives the full variable domain: SQTIHQWPATLVQPVGSPLSLECTVEGTSNPNLYWYRQAAGRGLQLLFYSVGIGQISSEVPQNLSASRPQDRQFILSSKKLLLSDSGFYLCAWRGALNYGYTFGSGTRLTVV.

The chain combines TRBV2 with TRBJ1-1; D is ambiguous. In germline, CDR1 is SNHLY, CDR2 FYNNEI. There are 13 residues in the CDR3. Trimming stripped 6 bases from V and 3 bases from J, with 11 bases between. CDR3 nucleotide sequence: TGTGCCAGCAGCCGCGGGCCATACACTGAAGCTTTCTTT. As protein: CASSRGPYTEAFF.

As for this clone: In the same sample, other DNA sequences code for this CDR3. This chain uses TRBV10-2 with TRBJ1-1; the D gene is possibly TRBD1 (5 bases). This CDR3 comprises 12 residues. Germline V gives CDR1 WSHSY, CDR2 SAAADI. V was shortened by 3 bases and J by 5 bases, with 7 bases between the two germline ends. In nucleotides, the CDR3 is TGCGCCAGCAGTGACGGGGGAACTGAAGCTTTCTTT. It translates to CASSDGGTEAFF.

The chain uses TRBV4-2 and TRBJ1-6, with 7 bases that match TRBD1. Trimming cost V 4 bases and J 6 bases; bases outside gene matches: 6. From germline, CDR1 is LGHNA and CDR2 YNFKEQ. The CDR3 loop spans 15 amino acids. CDR3 sequence: CASSLERDSNSPLHF. CDR3 bases: TGTGCCAGCAGCCTAGAAAGGGACAGTAATTCACCCCTCCACTTT.

V is TRBV27 and J is TRBJ2-2, with D tentatively TRBD1 (5 bases). This CDR3 spans 15 amino acids. The V and J ends lost 8 bases and 6 bases respectively, with 19 bases between them. Germline V gives CDR1 MNHEY, CDR2 SMNVEV (reference sequence). CDR3 coding DNA: TGTGCCAGCGGTCAAGGAAGGGGCAAGGCCGGGGAGCTGTTTTTT. As protein: CASGQGRGKAGELFF.

DNA of the CDR3: TGTGCCAGCAGCTTAGGGGGAGGGCCCAGGAACATTCAGTACTTC. This encodes CASSLGGGPRNIQYF. The chain recombines TRBV7-2 with TRBJ2-4; 7 positions agree with TRBD2. The CDR3 is 15 residues long. Germline V gene sequence: CDR1 SGHTA, CDR2 FQGNSA. V shed 1 base and J 7 bases; nucleotides not matched to a gene: 7.

V gene TRBV2 combines with J gene TRBJ2-5; 7 bases line up with TRBD1. CDR1 and CDR2 (germline): SNHLY, FYNNEI. With V trimmed by 4 bases and J by 5 bases, 7 bases remained unmatched. This CDR3 region has 14 residues. This CDR3 is CASSAQGTGETQYF. As DNA, the CDR3 is TGTGCCAGCAGTGCACAGGGGACGGGGGAGACCCAGTACTTC. The full variable domain, with the rest looked up from reference TRBV2 and TRBJ2-5, is EPEVTQTPSHQVTQMGQEVILRCVPISNHLYFYWYRQILGQKVEFLVSFYNNEISEKSEIFDDQFSVERPDGSNFTLKIRSTKLEDSAMYFCASSAQGTGETQYFGPGTRLLVL.

This clone was found a few times. The sample holds other DNA sequences that translate to the same CDR3. This chain uses TRBV5-5 with TRBJ2-7; TRBD1 is a possible D gene (5 bases). The CDR3 loop spans 16 amino acids. CDR1 is SGHKS, CDR2 YYEKEE, per germline (reference sequence). Trimming took off 1 base at V and 0 bases at J, with 14 bases between the two ends. This CDR3 is CASSLRQGGSSYEQYF. DNA of the CDR3: TGTGCCAGCAGCTTGAGGCAGGGCGGTTCCTCCTACGAGCAGTACTTC.

The chain combines TRBV7-2 with TRBJ2-7; 10 bases agree with TRBD1. V was pared by 1 base and J by 3 bases, with 3 bases of the junction left unmatched. CDR1 SGHTA and CDR2 FQGNSA come from the germline V gene. The CDR3 sequence is 15 residues long. This CDR3 reads CASSLGQGALYEQYF. CDR3 nucleotide sequence: TGTGCCAGCAGCTTAGGACAGGGGGCTCTCTACGAGCAGTACTTC.